This T cell receptor beta chain was captured in a study of lymphopenia after photon versus proton radiotherapy (dated by TCRdb to the late 2010s). General notes on the study: Photon and proton radiation therapy were compared by the study for their immunological effects in patients with gastrointestinal tumors who developed high-grade lymphopenia. The cohort included approximately 22 patients with gastrointestinal tumors who developed lymphopenia after receiving either photon or proton therapy. The goal of the study was to characterize the differences between the two radiation modalities in how they affect the immune system.

A remark on this clone: Its antigen remains undetermined. No base-level quality is on record; no much larger clone is a single base apart.

The library relied on the immunoSEQ multiplex PCR assay. T cell repertoires were profiled by deep sequencing of rearranged TCR beta loci, alongside multiparametric flow cytometry. This is the immuneACCESS table as TCRdb keeps it, with only in-frame sequences that have V and J called. A part of the clones is gone; compared with another copy, unresolved V genes explain less than half, and the rest is unexplained. The sample profile shows more than 70,000 clones; approximately 82% of them were found once. The ten top clones hold over 1.1% of the sample. Overall results and qualifications from the work: Relative stability during treatment was observed in proton-treated patients, whereas loss of naive T cells and TCR diversity and gain of effector/memory populations were observed in photon-treated patients. Across the cohort, among patients who died, a greater drop in TCR diversity after the nadir was inversely correlated with overall survival time. After the lymphocyte count nadir, oligoclonal expansion, especially of CD8+ Temra cells, was observed in photon-treated repertoires, and the drop in diversity was driven by this expansion. The authors looked at the survival association only in patients who died, and they framed better survival with proton therapy as a possibility rather than a demonstrated result.

Taken from cysteine to phenylalanine, the CDR3 has 15 residues. CDR3 DNA is the only sequence kept; it has 45 bases, read in frame from the first base. CDR1 and CDR2 are drawn from the germline V gene: LGHNA, YNFKEQ. V is pared back by 4 bases and J by 10 bases, with 19 bases lying between the germline termini. This clonotype was sampled from a man aged 55 to 70 with pancreatic cancer. Source: peripheral blood, taken from a patient treated with proton-based radiotherapy. The chain couples TRBV4-2 to TRBJ2-2, with TRBD2 perhaps the D gene, on 5 matching bases. In nucleotides, the sequence is TGTGCCAGCAGCCCTTGGGTAAAGGAGGATGAGGAGCTGTTTTTT. This sequence encodes CASSPWVKEDEELFF.